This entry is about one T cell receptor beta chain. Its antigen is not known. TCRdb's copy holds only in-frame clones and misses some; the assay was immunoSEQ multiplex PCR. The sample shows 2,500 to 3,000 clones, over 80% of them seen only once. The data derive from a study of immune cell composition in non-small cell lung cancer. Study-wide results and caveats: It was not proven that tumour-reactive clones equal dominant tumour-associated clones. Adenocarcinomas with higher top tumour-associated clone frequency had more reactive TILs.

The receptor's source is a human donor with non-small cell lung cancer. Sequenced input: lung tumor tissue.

The CDR3 sequence: CASSQWWPNQETQYF. Written as DNA, the CDR3 is TGTGCCAGCAGCCAGTGGTGGCCGAATCAAGAGACCCAGTACTTC. The chain is built from TRBV6-5 and TRBJ2-5; D is ambiguous. The CDR3 contains 15 residues. The germline V gene has CDR1 MNHEY and CDR2 SVGAGI. Trimming removed 6 bases from V and 2 bases from J, with 16 bases in between.